Sequencing of this T cell receptor beta chain was carried out in a study of shared clonotypes between healthy human individuals. Sequenced by immunoSEQ multiplex PCR; TCRdb stores in-frame clones only, minus some. Of about 2.3 million clones in the sample, over 85% were seen once. Trimming removed 1 base at V and 3 bases at J, with 16 bases between. The germline V gene has CDR1 MNHNS and CDR2 SASEGT. The CDR3 totals 17 residues. The sequence was obtained from a man aged 18 to 30 in good health. Some clones in this sample may be carry-over from other donors' samples. The sequenced material came from naive CD4+ T cells from PBMCs. Regarding subset: CD45RA+ positively selected. The chain uses TRBV6-1 and TRBJ1-3; D gene uncertain. CDR3 protein: CASSEVGVVFFGNTIYF. The CDR3 region has the DNA TGTGCCAGCAGTGAAGTCGGGGTCGTCTTTTTTGGAAACACCATATATTTT.